One and the same sample provided the 32 T cell receptor beta chains below, sequenced in a study of shared clonotypes between healthy human individuals. Profiled with immunoSEQ multiplex PCR; TCRdb holds only in-frame clones, not every one. The sample holds 2 million to 2.5 million clones, 85% to 95% seen once. The sequencing sample was made of naive CD4+ T cells from PBMCs. As for subset: CD45RA+ positively selected. These receptors were collected from a man between 18 and 29 years old in good health. Some clones in this sample may be carry-over from other donors' samples.

This clone appeared once. The V gene is TRBV28, the J gene TRBJ1-2; no clear D gene. The CDR3 totals 12 residues. The V end lost 5 bases, the J end lost 4 bases, and 8 bases lay between the germline ends. The germline CDR1 and CDR2 sequences are MDHEN and SYDVKM. The DNA of the CDR3 is TGTGCCAGCAGTAAGCACCCCTATGGCTACACCTTC. The encoded protein is CASSKHPYGYTF.

This chain uses TRBV29-1 with TRBJ1-5; the D gene is possibly TRBD1 (6 bases). The CDR3 extends over 16 amino acids. Trimming took off 4 bases at V and 0 bases at J, with 16 bases between the two ends. Germline CDR1 SQVTM, CDR2 ANQGSEA. CDR3 sequence reads: CSVVVGGATSNQPQHF. The CDR3, as DNA: TGCAGCGTTGTCGTAGGGGGGGCTACTAGCAATCAGCCCCAGCATTTT.

This sequence joins TRBV5-8 and TRBJ1-5; no definite D call. This CDR3 is 15 amino acids long. The ends were cut back, 0 bases at V and 0 bases at J, with 7 bases in the middle. Germline-derived CDR1 and CDR2 are SGHTS and YDEGEE. CDR3 DNA: TGTGCCAGCAGCTTGGCCGAATATAGCAATCAGCCCCAGCATTTT. Its translation is CASSLAEYSNQPQHF.

The rearrangement joins TRBV19 to TRBJ1-5; no definite D call. The CDR3 is 14 residues long. V lost 3 bases to trimming and J lost 2 bases, with 8 bases between them. Germline V gene sequence: CDR1 LNHDA, CDR2 SQIVND (reference sequence). The CDR3 region has the DNA TGTGCCAGTAGTATGATGGCAGGCAATCAGCCCCAGCATTTT. Protein product: CASSMMAGNQPQHF.

The chain combines TRBV10-1 with TRBJ2-4; maybe TRBD2 (7 bases). The CDR3 extends over 14 amino acids. Trimming pared 10 bases from V and 4 bases from J, leaving 17 bases between. Looked up from germline, CDR1 is WNHNN and CDR2 is SYGVQD (reference sequence). As DNA, the CDR3 is TGCGCCACCATAAAGAGGGGGGGTAAAAACATTCAGTACTTC. It is translated as CATIKRGGKNIQYF.

The rearrangement uses TRBV6-5 and TRBJ1-4; no definite D call. V lost 5 bases, J lost 6 bases, and 7 bases lay in between. Per germline, CDR1 MNHEY and CDR2 SVGAGI. The CDR3 consists of 12 residues. CDR3 sequence: CASSPGYEKLFF. The DNA of the CDR3 is TGTGCCAGCAGTCCCGGTTATGAAAAACTGTTTTTT.

This chain connects TRBV5-4 to TRBJ1-3, with D maybe TRBD1 (5 bases). Looked up from germline, CDR1 is SGHNT and CDR2 is YYREEE (reference sequence). V was cut by 5 bases and J by 4 bases, with 13 bases left in between. This CDR3 spans 14 amino acids. For the CDR3, the DNA is TGTGCCAGCAGAAGGAGGGACGTCGGAAACACCATATATTTT. Residues: CASRRRDVGNTIYF. Supplemented by reference TRBV5-4 and TRBJ1-3, the full variable domain reads ETGVTQSPTHLIKTRGQQVTLRCSSQSGHNTVSWYQQALGQGPQFIFQYYREEENGRGNFPPRFSGLQFPNYSSELNVNALELDDSALYLCASRRRDVGNTIYFGEGSWLTVV.

The genes are TRBV9 and TRBJ2-5; perhaps D is TRBD1 or TRBD2 (5 bases each). The germline V and J ends were trimmed by 4 bases and 4 bases, with 17 bases remaining between them. Germline CDR1 is SGDLS and CDR2 is YYNGEE. The CDR3 is 15 residues long. Written as DNA, the CDR3 is TGTGCCAGCAGCCCTTCGGGACGGAGCCTAGAGACCCAGTACTTC. Protein: CASSPSGRSLETQYF.

The chain couples TRBV5-1 to TRBJ1-4; 7 bases match TRBD1. The CDR3 runs to 15 residues. In germline, CDR1 is SGHRS, CDR2 YFSETQ. V was clipped by 4 bases and J by 5 bases; unmatched bases: 8. The CDR3 is CASSLQGQRNEKLFF. CDR3 DNA: TGCGCCAGCAGCCTCCAGGGACAGCGAAATGAAAAACTGTTTTTT.

The chain uses TRBV5-1 and TRBJ1-2; a possible D gene is TRBD1 (6 bases). V lost 3 bases to trimming and J lost 1 base, with 16 bases between them. CDR1 is SGHRS and CDR2 is YFSETQ in the germline V gene. This CDR3 comprises 16 residues. CDR3 in amino acids: CASSSPNGQFNYGYTF. The CDR3 DNA reads as TGCGCCAGCAGCTCCCCAAACGGACAGTTTAACTATGGCTACACCTTC.

The chain has TRBV18 and TRBJ2-1, with TRBD1 matching over 7 bases. The V gene's germline CDR1 is KGHSH and CDR2 LQKENI. The CDR3 totals 17 residues. Losses at the gene ends were 6 bases for V and 5 bases for J; bases not matched to a gene: 16. CDR3 residues: CASSPGQVGIINNEQFF. DNA of the CDR3: TGTGCCAGCTCCCCCGGACAGGTCGGTATTATCAACAATGAGCAGTTCTTC.

The V call is TRBV5-1, the J call TRBJ2-5; D is unresolved. Germline CDR1 reads SGHRS; CDR2 reads YFSETQ. Deletions cut 0 bases from V and 5 bases from J, with 11 bases between. The CDR3 has 14 amino acids. The CDR3 loop reads CASSLEPVWETQYF. The CDR3, as DNA: TGCGCCAGCAGCTTGGAACCAGTTTGGGAGACCCAGTACTTC.

This chain joins TRBV5-4 and TRBJ2-7; D perhaps matches TRBD2 (5 bases). Germline lookup yields CDR1 SGHNT and CDR2 YYREEE (reference sequence). Deletions cut 0 bases from V and 4 bases from J, with 11 bases between. The CDR3 spans 14 residues. The CDR3 DNA follows: TGTGCCAGCAGCTTGGGAGGGAGAGAATACGAGCAGTACTTC. Its translation is CASSLGGREYEQYF.

The chain joins TRBV4-2 to TRBJ2-1; D possibly uses TRBD1 or TRBD2 (6 bases each). This CDR3 contains 16 residues. Germline CDR1 is LGHNA and CDR2 is YNFKEQ. The V gene lost 7 bases and the J gene lost 4 bases, with 20 bases spanning the gap. CDR3 DNA: TGTGCCAGCACCTTACATCCGAGAGGGGGGTACAATGAGCAGTTCTTC. This sequence encodes CASTLHPRGGYNEQFF.

V is TRBV6-6 and J is TRBJ2-5; 12 bases map to TRBD2. The CDR3 has 15 residues. The junction had 5 bases not matched to a gene; V was cut back by 6 bases and J by 3 bases. Germline-derived CDR1 and CDR2 are MNHNY and SVGAGI (reference sequence). DNA for the CDR3: TGTGCCAGCAGCCATAGACTAGCGGGAGAAGAGACCCAGTACTTC. Translation: CASSHRLAGEETQYF.

As DNA, the CDR3 is TGCAGCGTTGGGCGTATAGGGGGGGCAGCCAAAAACATTCAGTACTTC. This sequence encodes CSVGRIGGAAKNIQYF. This chain connects TRBV29-1 to TRBJ2-4; maybe TRBD2 (7 bases). Trimming shortened V by 4 bases and J by 0 bases, and 16 bases separated the two germline ends. This CDR3 comprises 16 residues. Germline values: CDR1 SQVTM, CDR2 ANQGSEA.

This chain joins TRBV18 and TRBJ2-1; perhaps TRBD2 as D (5 bases). Deletions cut 0 bases from V and 7 bases from J, with 10 bases between. Germline V lookup: CDR1 KGHSH, CDR2 LQKENI. This CDR3 is built from 14 residues. Here the CDR3 reads CASSPPSPGNEQFF. CDR3 DNA sequence: TGTGCCAGCTCACCACCGTCTCCGGGAAATGAGCAGTTCTTC.

The V and J genes are TRBV4-1 and TRBJ2-3; perhaps TRBD2 as D (6 bases). Trimming removed 1 base at V and 4 bases at J, with 15 bases between. CDR1 MGHRA and CDR2 YSYEKL come from the germline V gene. This CDR3 region has 16 residues. CDR3 sequence: CASSQAILGRSDTQYF. In nucleotides, the CDR3 is TGCGCCAGCAGCCAAGCTATACTGGGGAGGTCAGATACGCAGTATTTT.

This chain joins TRBV10-3 and TRBJ2-6, with 9 bases fitting TRBD2. Trimming cost V 2 bases and J 0 bases; bases outside gene matches: 14. The CDR3 has 21 amino acids. Per germline, CDR1 ENHRY and CDR2 SYGVKD. This CDR3 reads CAISERNGGSGSSSGANVLTF. The CDR3 coding sequence is TGTGCCATCAGTGAGAGGAACGGGGGTAGCGGGAGCTCCTCTGGGGCCAACGTCCTGACTTTC.

V is TRBV6-5 and J is TRBJ2-7; 7 bases are shared with TRBD2. CDR1 MNHEY and CDR2 SVGAGI come from the germline V gene. Trimming took 2 bases from V and 3 from J; bases not matched to a gene: 4. The CDR3 consists of 14 residues. Written as DNA, the CDR3 is TGTGCCAGCAGTTACACTTGGGGGGGCTACGAGCAGTACTTC. This translates into CASSYTWGGYEQYF.

The rearrangement uses TRBV2 and TRBJ2-5, with TRBD2 matching over 9 bases. The CDR3 runs to 15 residues. Germline V gene data show CDR1 as SNHLY and CDR2 as FYNNEI. J lost 2 bases, V lost 6 bases, and 7 bases had no gene match. This chain's CDR3 is CASRLGLAAQETQYF. The CDR3 coding sequence is TGTGCCAGCAGGCTGGGACTAGCTGCTCAAGAGACCCAGTACTTC. Together with reference TRBV2 and TRBJ2-5, the CDR3 gives the full variable domain: EPEVTQTPSHQVTQMGQEVILRCVPISNHLYFYWYRQILGQKVEFLVSFYNNEISEKSEIFDDQFSVERPDGSNFTLKIRSTKLEDSAMYFCASRLGLAAQETQYFGPGTRLLVL.

The chain is built from TRBV10-3 and TRBJ2-5; TRBD2 matches 8 bases. Trimming took 5 bases from V and 5 from J; bases not matched to a gene: 13. Looked up from germline, CDR1 is ENHRY and CDR2 is SYGVKD. The CDR3 has 16 residues. The CDR3 DNA reads as TGTGCCATCAGTAACCCCAGCGGGAGCCAGGGGGAGACCCAGTACTTC. Amino acids: CAISNPSGSQGETQYF.

This chain links TRBV2 with TRBJ2-3; TRBD2 aligns across 9 bases. Germline V CDR1 and CDR2: SNHLY, FYNNEI. This CDR3 spans 14 amino acids. CDR3 sequence: CASAGGRGPDTQYF. For the CDR3, the DNA is TGTGCTTCCGCGGGCGGGAGGGGTCCAGATACGCAGTATTTT. Together with reference TRBV2 and TRBJ2-3, the CDR3 gives the full variable domain: EPEVTQTPSHQVTQMGQEVILRCVPISNHLYFYWYRQILGQKVEFLVSFYNNEISEKSEIFDDQFSVERPDGSNFTLKIRSTKLEDSAMYFCASAGGRGPDTQYFGPGTRLTVL.

Concerning this clone itself: In the same sample, other DNA sequences code for this CDR3. V usage is TRBV18 and J usage is TRBJ2-7, with D unresolved. Germline V gene data show CDR1 as KGHSH and CDR2 as LQKENI. CDR3 length: 12 amino acids. V gave up 3 bases and J gave up 3 bases, with 6 bases separating them. The CDR3 here is CASSPSIYEQYF. The DNA of the CDR3 is TGTGCCAGCTCACCTTCCATCTACGAGCAGTACTTC.

The chain links TRBV5-1 to TRBJ2-2, with D perhaps assigned TRBD1 or TRBD2 (5 bases each). The V gene lost 3 bases and the J gene lost 3 bases, with 12 bases spanning the gap. The CDR3 totals 15 residues. The germline gives CDR1 SGHRS, CDR2 YFSETQ. CDR3 in DNA: TGCGCCAGCAGCTACTCCGGGGCCTACACCGGGGAGCTGTTTTTT. It is translated as CASSYSGAYTGELFF. The full variable domain, in which reference TRBV5-1 and TRBJ2-2 provide the parts outside the CDR3, is KAGVTQTPRYLIKTRGQQVTLSCSPISGHRSVSWYQQTPGQGLQFLFEYFSETQRNKGNFPGRFSGRQFSNSRSEMNVSTLELGDSALYLCASSYSGAYTGELFFGEGSRLTVL.

This chain uses TRBV7-2 with TRBJ2-5, with TRBD2 identical over 8 bases. Gene TRBJ2-7 matches the end of the DNA better, so the J call may be wrong. Germline V CDR1 and CDR2: SGHTA, FQGNSA. This CDR3 region has 13 residues. The CDR3 DNA reads as TGTGCCAGCAGCCTAGTAGCGGGATACGAGCAGTACTTC. It encodes CASSLVAGYEQYF.

For this clone: Other DNA sequences from this sample encode an identical CDR3 as well. The chain employs TRBV5-1 and TRBJ2-7, with 11 bases aligning to TRBD1. The CDR3 sequence is 13 residues long. Germline loops: CDR1 SGHRS, CDR2 YFSETQ. Germline trimming cut 4 bases from V and 3 bases from J; bases unmatched to any gene: 0. The CDR3 here is CASSGTGGYEQYF. CDR3 coding DNA: TGCGCCAGCAGCGGGACAGGGGGCTACGAGCAGTACTTC.

The chain has TRBV30 and TRBJ1-5; D is possibly TRBD1 (5 bases). V was cut by 3 bases and J by 1 base, with 19 bases left in between. Germline V gives CDR1 GTSNPN, CDR2 SVGIG (reference sequence). This CDR3 is built from 17 residues. The CDR3 loop is CAWSLDSVNPSNQPQHF. CDR3 DNA sequence: TGTGCCTGGAGCCTAGACAGCGTAAACCCGAGCAATCAGCCCCAGCATTTT.

This clone was picked up one time. J is TRBJ1-2 and V is TRBV6-5; 8 nucleotides agree with TRBD1. CDR3 size: 15 residues. Germline assignment: CDR1 MNHEY and CDR2 SVGAGI. V trimming: 1 base; J trimming: 7 bases; junction bases outside the gene matches: 8. CDR3 amino acids: CASSYLDRAGRGYTF. CDR3 DNA sequence: TGTGCCAGCAGTTACTTGGACAGGGCCGGTCGTGGCTACACCTTC.

With regard to this clone: This sample includes further DNA sequences coding for the same CDR3. The V gene is TRBV5-1, the J gene TRBJ2-1; no reliable D call. The germline gives CDR1 SGHRS, CDR2 YFSETQ. Trimming took 0 bases from V and 5 from J, leaving 6 bases between them. The CDR3 spans 13 residues. Written as DNA, the CDR3 is TGCGCCAGCAGCTTGGGGCTAAACAATGAGCAGTTCTTC. Amino acid sequence: CASSLGLNNEQFF.

The count of this clone is one. The chain has TRBV10-1 and TRBJ1-4, with D perhaps matching TRBD1 (6 bases). Germline V lookup: CDR1 WNHNN, CDR2 SYGVQD (reference sequence). The CDR3 is made up of 17 amino acids. V was pared by 0 bases and J by 7 bases, with 18 bases between. The CDR3 loop reads CASSESTKDSSGEKLFF. The CDR3 coding sequence is TGCGCCAGCAGTGAGTCGACGAAGGACAGTAGCGGTGAAAAACTGTTTTTT.

This clone was counted a single time. This chain connects TRBV5-1 to TRBJ1-3; 9 bases line up with TRBD1. Germline CDR1 SGHRS, CDR2 YFSETQ. CDR3 size: 15 residues. The V segment lost 8 bases and the J segment 0 bases; nucleotides outside the gene matches: 6. CDR3 sequence: CASTLTGGSGNTIYF. In DNA form, the CDR3 reads TGCGCCAGTACCCTGACAGGGGGCTCTGGAAACACCATATATTTT.